This T cell receptor (beta chain) is drawn from a study of identical twins. General study findings and limits: Invariant cells of the MAIT and iNKT types might have partly distorted the zero-insertion analyses.

This CDR3 is built from 14 residues. V shed 0 bases and J shed 4 bases, with 10 bases lying between them. Germline V gene lookup returns CDR1 DFQATT and CDR2 SNEGSKA (reference sequence). Details on this clonotype: Antigen: not known.

MiXCR, run by TCRdb on the 5' RACE reads, gives a single entry per CDR3 protein. The sample includes about 520,000 distinct CDR3 sequences, around 20% seen only once; the top ten take about 0.99%. The sample was also linked to a second study, of T cells expressing NK-cell markers. This second study notes: Sequencing of TCR beta repertoires drew on sorted CD3+CD56+NKG2C+, CD3+CD56+NKG2C- and CD3+CD56-NKG2C+ T cells.

This chain joins TRBV20-1 and TRBJ1-5, with D perhaps matching TRBD1 (5 bases). The sample comprised CD4+ T cells sorted from blood. The TCR originated in a woman aged 18-35 years in good health. CDR3 nucleotide sequence: TGCAGTGCTAGAGATTGGGACGGGAATCAGCCCCAGCATTTT. It specifies CSARDWDGNQPQHF.